This TCR beta chain was captured in a study of CD8 T cells in Susac syndrome. Overall study results and limits: The study recognized that the number of individuals in its TCR sequencing and HLA analysis was relatively small.

As for this clonotype: Its antigen is unidentified.

The authors reverse transcribed roughly 0.5 to 1 ug RNA with random hexamers. The CDR3 of TCR beta was amplified by immunoSEQ multiplex PCR across 54 Vbeta and 13 Jbeta. Each CDR3 protein is one row after TCRdb ran MiXCR on the immunoSEQ multiplex PCR reads. The table has 150,000 to 250,000 distinct CDR3 sequences, roughly 95% seen once; the top ten hold 0.093%. The source material was CD4+ T cells from PBMCs. The source is a human donor with multiple sclerosis.

The CDR3 is CASSQAVTEGETQYF. The CDR3 nucleotides read TGTGCCAGCAGCCAAGCGGTGACCGAAGGGGAGACCCAGTACTTC. V and J are TRBV3-1 and TRBJ2-5, with no clear D. Trimming shortened V by 1 base and J by 5 bases, and 14 bases separated the two germline ends. The CDR3 has 15 amino acids. Germline CDR1 and CDR2: LGHDT and YNNKEL (reference sequence).